This T cell receptor (beta chain) was captured in a study of identifying expanded T cells in peripheral blood. Study-wide points: Variance in clone template counts between approximately two-week samples significantly increased with total template count across all healthy donors.

CDR1 LNHDA and CDR2 SQIVND come from the germline V gene (reference sequence). This CDR3 is 14 amino acids long. V shed 9 bases, J shed 1 base, and the junction held 3 bases outside the gene matches. The assay was immunoSEQ multiplex PCR, and TCRdb's table has in-frame clones only and misses some. The data show about 98,000 clones, with 88% seen just once and roughly 14% held by the top ten. Comments on this clone: Antigen unknown.

During the collection period, no donor immune events like infections were recorded. This clonotype was obtained from a person aged 18 to 75 in good health. The material sequenced was blood. The chain carries TRBV19 and TRBJ1-1; TRBD1 agrees at 12 bases. The CDR3 spells CASRDRGPNTEAFF. CDR3 sequence (DNA): TGTGCCAGCCGGGACAGGGGGCCGAACACTGAAGCTTTCTTT. The full variable domain, in which reference TRBV19 and TRBJ1-1 provide the parts outside the CDR3, is DGGITQSPKYLFRKEGQNVTLSCEQNLNHDAMYWYRQDPGQGLRLIYYSQIVNDFQKGDIAEGYSVSREKKESFPLTVTSAQKNPTAFYLCASRDRGPNTEAFFGQGTRLTVV.